This TCR beta chain was identified during a study of blood T cell repertoires in COVID-19. As for the study in general: The United States, Italy and Spain were the sources of the acute and convalescent COVID-19 samples. Sources were T cells, B-cell-depleted T cells, or PBMCs; the material itself was cDNA or gDNA.

CDR1 MDHEN and CDR2 SYDVKM come from the germline V gene. The length of the CDR3 is 16 residues. V was clipped by 5 bases and J by 7 bases; unmatched bases: 14. As handled by the study authors: Nucleated cell number was recorded as an estimate derived from reference gene primer amplification. Clones were sequenced by immunoSEQ multiplex PCR, and TCRdb holds only the in-frame ones, with some missing. V and J calls and clone size are as listed in that table; D and trimming were resolved from the DNA. The repertoire holds 210,000 or so clones, with over 80% as singletons. The sequence came from a human donor in a cohort sampled during active COVID-19. The rearrangement joins TRBV28 to TRBJ2-1, with 7 bases matching TRBD2. Sequenced sample: peripheral blood. CDR3 sequence reads: CASSPRRGGPQNEQFF. The DNA of the CDR3 is TGTGCCAGCAGTCCACGAAGGGGAGGGCCGCAGAATGAGCAGTTCTTC.